Shown below are 24 T cell receptor beta chains from a single sample sequenced in a study of T cells expressing NK-cell markers (dated by TCRdb to the early 2020s). Libraries were prepared through 5' RACE. TCRdb names Illumina HiSeq 2000 as the instrument used. Each entry corresponds to one CDR3 protein sequence from reads that TCRdb reprocessed, and DNA is not given. The table held for this sample gives approximately 550,000 distinct CDR3 sequences. The ten largest make up approximately 4% of the sample. Sequencing was performed on blood T cells: a sorted CD56 or NKG2C T cell subset, CD4+ or CD8+ T cells, or bulk PBMC T cells (not recorded which). The receptors here all came from a man younger than 30 in good health. Donor details come from another sample of the same person, matched by shared clones.

The chain is built from TRBV23-1 and TRBJ2-2; TCRdb designates TRBD2, a call that cannot be tested without DNA. TRBV23-1 is designated an ORF whose function remains uncertain. CDR3 length: 19 amino acids. This chain's CDR3 is CASSQSIGRVPSRRGAVFF.

The chain combines TRBV6-2 or TRBV6-3 with TRBJ1-1. Germline V gives CDR1 MNHEY, CDR2 SVGEGT. The CDR3 runs to 14 residues. The CDR3 loop reads CAGARDFLGTEAFF.

The rearrangement joins TRBV24-1 to TRBJ2-5; absent DNA, TCRdb's TRBD2 call cannot be checked. The CDR3 is 19 amino acids. Germline lookup yields CDR1 KGHDR and CDR2 SFDVKD. The CDR3 reads CATSDPSGVDRLHQETQYF.

The V gene is TRBV5-5, the J gene TRBJ1-1; TCRdb proposes TRBD1, but this gene call is untestable without DNA. The germline CDR1 and CDR2 sequences are SGHKS and YYEKEE (reference sequence). The CDR3 totals 14 residues. CDR3 residues: CASSRGGVGTEAFF.

CDR3 residues: CASSRFEREGLGEQFF. The chain combines TRBV19 with TRBJ2-1; TCRdb's D call, TRBD2, is unchecked because there is no DNA. CDR1 and CDR2 (germline): LNHDA, SQIVND (reference sequence). The CDR3 runs to 16 residues.

The chain links TRBV5-1 to TRBJ1-4. CDR3 length: 19 residues. Germline CDR1 reads SGHRS; CDR2 reads YFSETQ. CDR3 protein: CASSPTRRAEFPKSEKLFF. The full variable domain, in which reference TRBV5-1 and TRBJ1-4 provide the parts outside the CDR3, is KAGVTQTPRYLIKTRGQQVTLSCSPISGHRSVSWYQQTPGQGLQFLFEYFSETQRNKGNFPGRFSGRQFSNSRSEMNVSTLELGDSALYLCASSPTRRAEFPKSEKLFFGSGTQLSVL.

The J gene is TRBJ2-3, the V gene TRBV20-1; TCRdb designates TRBD1, a call that cannot be tested without DNA. There are 16 residues in the CDR3. CDR1 and CDR2 from the germline V gene are DFQATT and SNEGSKA (reference sequence). The CDR3 spells CSARPVQGQGTDTQYF.

The chain is built from TRBV11-2 and TRBJ2-1; without DNA, the TCRdb call of TRBD1 cannot be checked. The CDR3 consists of 15 residues. In germline, CDR1 is SGHAT, CDR2 FQNNGV. The CDR3 here is CASSLDFGSGNEQFF.

CDR3 amino acids: CASRLAGNTGELFF. The chain uses TRBV5-1 and TRBJ2-2; TCRdb's D gene call, TRBD2, goes unchecked for lack of DNA. This CDR3 is 14 amino acids long. The germline gives CDR1 SGHRS, CDR2 YFSETQ.

This chain links TRBV7-9 with TRBJ1-1; TCRdb calls TRBD1, which cannot be checked without DNA. CDR1 is SEHNR and CDR2 is FQNEAQ in the germline V gene (reference sequence). The CDR3 is 17 amino acids. CDR3 region: CASSPRGVGSSGTEAFF.

CDR3: CASSPNSGKYNEQFF. The V and J genes are TRBV11-2 and TRBJ2-1; the D call from TCRdb, TRBD2, cannot be confirmed without DNA. The CDR3 is 15 residues long. From germline, CDR1 is SGHAT and CDR2 FQNNGV.

The chain's CDR3 is CASSPLAGGLVGELFF. The J gene is TRBJ2-2, the V gene TRBV4-1; TCRdb's assignment of TRBD2 cannot be checked, as there is no DNA. In germline, CDR1 is MGHRA, CDR2 YSYEKL. The CDR3 runs to 16 residues.

V usage is TRBV21-1 and J usage is TRBJ1-4; the D gene TCRdb calls, TRBD1, cannot be checked with no DNA. TRBV21-1 is a listed pseudogene. This CDR3 spans 17 amino acids. The CDR3 sequence: CASSRRRGNSTNEKLFF.

The gene calls are TRBV5-1 and TRBJ2-2; no DNA is available, so the TRBD2 call from TCRdb remains unchecked. This CDR3 has 16 residues. Germline V gene lookup returns CDR1 SGHRS and CDR2 YFSETQ. The CDR3 is CASSLTRRTDTGELFF.

This chain links TRBV6-1 with TRBJ2-5; TCRdb outputs TRBD1, but without DNA this stays unchecked. The CDR3 has 15 residues. The germline gives CDR1 MNHNS, CDR2 SASEGT. CDR3: CASSQDRDRWETQYF.

This chain connects TRBV29-1 to TRBJ2-1; TCRdb picks TRBD2, but there is no DNA to check that call. The CDR3 covers 13 residues. CDR1 and CDR2 from the germline V gene are SQVTM and ANQGSEA. The CDR3 reads CSGGLAGGGEQFF.

This rearrangement joins TRBV2 to TRBJ2-1. Germline CDR1 SNHLY, CDR2 FYNNEI. This CDR3 spans 12 amino acids. The CDR3 loop reads CASTQTAFEQFF. The variable domain in full, completed from reference TRBV2 and TRBJ2-1, reads EPEVTQTPSHQVTQMGQEVILRCVPISNHLYFYWYRQILGQKVEFLVSFYNNEISEKSEIFDDQFSVERPDGSNFTLKIRSTKLEDSAMYFCASTQTAFEQFFGPGTRLTVL.

The chain has TRBV20-1 and TRBJ1-1; TCRdb's assignment of TRBD1 cannot be checked, as there is no DNA. Germline CDR1 and CDR2: DFQATT and SNEGSKA (reference sequence). The CDR3 is 14 residues long. The CDR3 loop is CSARTQGVRTEAFF.

The rearrangement uses TRBV28 and TRBJ2-7; the TCRdb call, TRBD1, lacks DNA for checking. Germline V CDR1 and CDR2: MDHEN, SYDVKM. The CDR3 is 12 amino acids. Here the CDR3 reads CASIGQGREQYF.

This chain uses TRBV27 with TRBJ2-5; TCRdb returns TRBD1, unconfirmable since there is no DNA. Germline lookup yields CDR1 MNHEY and CDR2 SMNVEV (reference sequence). This CDR3 is 13 amino acids long. The CDR3 region is CASRYQGQETQYF.

V and J are TRBV20-1 and TRBJ2-1; TCRdb calls TRBD2, which cannot be checked without DNA. CDR1 is DFQATT, CDR2 SNEGSKA, per germline (reference sequence). The CDR3 spans 16 residues. The CDR3 loop reads CSARGSGQASYNEQFF.

The gene calls are TRBV2 and TRBJ2-2; TCRdb proposes TRBD2, but this gene call is untestable without DNA. CDR1 SNHLY and CDR2 FYNNEI come from the germline V gene. The CDR3 extends over 17 amino acids. Here the CDR3 reads CATAMGQARPNTGELFF.

The chain joins TRBV7-9 to TRBJ2-1; TCRdb indicates TRBD1, and absent DNA this call remains unverified. CDR1 and CDR2 (germline): SEHNR, FQNEAQ (reference sequence). The CDR3 has 16 residues. The CDR3 sequence is CASSNSGTGIYNEQFF.

The CDR3 spells CASSYPGLTGGSGGELFF. The rearrangement uses TRBV6-2 or TRBV6-3 and TRBJ2-2; TCRdb reports TRBD2, a call that lacks DNA to check it against. In germline, CDR1 is MNHEY, CDR2 SVGEGT. There are 18 residues in the CDR3.